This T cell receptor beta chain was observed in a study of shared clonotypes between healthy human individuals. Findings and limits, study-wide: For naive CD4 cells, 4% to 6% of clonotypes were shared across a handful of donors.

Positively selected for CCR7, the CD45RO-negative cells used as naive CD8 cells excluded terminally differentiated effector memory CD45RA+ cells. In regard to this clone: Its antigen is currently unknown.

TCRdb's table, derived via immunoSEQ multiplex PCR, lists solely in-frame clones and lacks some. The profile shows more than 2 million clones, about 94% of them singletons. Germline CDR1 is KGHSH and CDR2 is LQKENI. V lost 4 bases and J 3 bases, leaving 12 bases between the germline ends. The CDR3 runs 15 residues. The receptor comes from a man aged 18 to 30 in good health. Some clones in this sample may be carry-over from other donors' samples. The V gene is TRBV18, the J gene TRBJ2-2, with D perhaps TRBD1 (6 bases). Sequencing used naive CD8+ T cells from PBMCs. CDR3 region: CASSRFQGYTGELFF. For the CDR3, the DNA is TGTGCCAGCTCACGATTTCAGGGGTACACCGGGGAGCTGTTTTTT.